This TCR beta chain comes out of a study of TIL therapy for anti-PD-1-resistant metastatic lung cancer. Study details: Tumor harvest preceded PD-1/PD-L1 blockade, followed by nivolumab treatment. Median tumor PD-L1 proportion score was about 6%. Most patients had lung adenocarcinoma; a handful of tumors were EGFR-mutant, two ALK-rearranged; half smoked currently or formerly.

Germline CDR1 MNHEY, CDR2 SMNVEV (reference sequence). CDR3 length: 15 amino acids. Trimming took 5 bases from V and 2 from J; bases not matched to a gene: 7. This was the immunoSEQ v3 assay. Here immunoSEQ multiplex PCR was the method, and the copy in TCRdb shows in-frame clones only, minus some. The table has 45,000 to 75,000 clones, around 87% seen once. Time point specified: pre-treatment sample, taken before nivolumab and TIL therapy. The rearrangement links TRBV27 to TRBJ2-7; 9 positions match TRBD1. Source: blood, taken at baseline. The TCR comes from a person aged 30 to 80 with non-small cell lung cancer. The CDR3 sequence: CASSDRDRVTYEQYF. The DNA of the CDR3 is TGTGCCAGCAGTGACCGGGACAGGGTAACCTACGAGCAGTACTTC.